This T cell receptor (beta chain) originates from a study of blood T cell repertoires in COVID-19 (dated by TCRdb to about 2020). General notes on the study: Samples covering the acute and convalescent phases of COVID-19 were provided by collaborators in the United States, Italy and Spain. The material from the prospective study consisted of cDNA or gDNA derived from T cells, B-cell-depleted T cells, or PBMCs. Subjects who had been exposed to COVID-19, were actively infected with it, or had recovered from it provided the deeply sampled blood TCRbeta repertoires that made up the dataset. The repertoires were released in a freely available public database meant as a resource for research on the immune response to SARS-CoV-2. The samples were drawn from the first 160 participants of the ongoing ImmuneRACE study and from 1,254 subjects provided by 6 global collaborators. A de-identified subject ID, COVID-19 status, age in years and sex were almost always included in the sample metadata. Where HLA class I and class II types were available, the types were taken from metadata supplied by the sample provider, not from assay-based typing.

Overall study outcomes, separate from this receptor: The quantity of clinical and demographic metadata differed by source and by participant and was supplied without curation.

TCRbeta CDR3 regions were amplified from genomic DNA by means of the immunoSEQ Assay, a bias-controlled multiplex PCR. The paper's processing steps were these. Nucleated cell counts per sample were estimated from amplification of reference gene primers within the assay. To quantify the absolute abundance of each unique TCRbeta CDR3 rearrangement, sequence reads were collapsed and filtered. For each sample, productive Simpson clonality was calculated as the square root of Simpson's diversity index across productive rearrangements. TCRdb provides this immuneACCESS table in a form limited to in-frame rearrangements. Some clones are lacking; in checked studies, under half of them reflect an unresolved V gene, and why the rest are absent is not known. V and J calls and clone size are as listed in that table; D and trimming were resolved from the DNA. Across this sample there are about 220,000 clones, with approximately 83% seen only once. Jointly, the top ten make up about 1.3% of the sample.

Based on the germline V gene (reference sequence), the CDR1 and CDR2 sequences are LNHDA and SQIVND. The junction carries 10 bases between V and J, which are trimmed by 9 bases and 2 bases respectively. Including the terminal cysteine and phenylalanine, the CDR3 comprises 12 residues. Only CDR3 DNA remains: 36 bases, in frame from the first base. In the prospective study, participants were roughly 18 to 100 years old, resided in around 25 geographic areas of the United States, and were enrolled through a virtual design. In the prospective study, participants were assigned to cohorts based on the clinical history participants reported in a screening survey and a study questionnaire. Each participant in the prospective study had whole blood, serum and a nasopharyngeal or oropharyngeal swab collected by mobile phlebotomists. Additional blood draws and questionnaires over a 2-month period could optionally be provided by prospective study participants. Before DNA extraction, blood samples from the prospective study were shipped at room temperature or frozen.

Points on this clone: The target of this receptor is not known. It has no much larger one-base neighbor in the sample; base qualities were not kept.

Sequences were obtained from PBMCs or T cells enriched from blood (not recorded which). This receptor was taken from a woman aged 35 to 49 with acute COVID-19. The V and J genes are TRBV19 and TRBJ1-2; TRBD1 is a weak D gene call, 5 bases matching. CDR3 protein: CASQAGNYGYTF. The nucleotide sequence is TGTGCCAGCCAGGCAGGGAACTATGGCTACACCTTC.